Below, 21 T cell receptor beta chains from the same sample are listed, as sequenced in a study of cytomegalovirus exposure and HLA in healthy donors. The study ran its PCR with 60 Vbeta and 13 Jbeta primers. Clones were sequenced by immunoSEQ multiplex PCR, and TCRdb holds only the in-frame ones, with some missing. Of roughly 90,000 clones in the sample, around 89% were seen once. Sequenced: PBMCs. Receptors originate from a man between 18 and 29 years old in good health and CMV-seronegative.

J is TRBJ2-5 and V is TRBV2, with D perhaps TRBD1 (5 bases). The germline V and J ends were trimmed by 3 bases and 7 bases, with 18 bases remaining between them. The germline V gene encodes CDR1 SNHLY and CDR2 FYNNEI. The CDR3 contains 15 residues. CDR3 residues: CASSDLVGRVGTQYF. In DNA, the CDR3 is TGTGCCAGCAGTGATCTGGTGGGCAGGGTTGGGACCCAGTACTTC.

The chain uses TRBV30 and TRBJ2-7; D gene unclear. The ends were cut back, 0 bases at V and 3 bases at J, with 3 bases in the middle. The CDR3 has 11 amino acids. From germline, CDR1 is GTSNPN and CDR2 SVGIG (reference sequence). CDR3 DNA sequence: TGTGCCTGGAGTGTCAGCTACGAGCAGTACTTC. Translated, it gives CAWSVSYEQYF.

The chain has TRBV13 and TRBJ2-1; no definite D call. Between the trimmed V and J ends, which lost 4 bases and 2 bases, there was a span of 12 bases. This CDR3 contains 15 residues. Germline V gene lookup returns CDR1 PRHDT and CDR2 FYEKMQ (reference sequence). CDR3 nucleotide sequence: TGTGCCAGCAGCTCGTCCGACAACACCTACAATGAGCAGTTCTTC. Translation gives CASSSSDNTYNEQFF.

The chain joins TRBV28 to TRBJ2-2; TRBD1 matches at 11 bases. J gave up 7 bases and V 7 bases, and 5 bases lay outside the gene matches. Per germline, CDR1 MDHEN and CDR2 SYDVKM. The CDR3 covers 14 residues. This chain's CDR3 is CASTGQGGLGELFF. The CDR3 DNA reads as TGTGCCAGCACGGGACAGGGGGGGCTCGGGGAGCTGTTTTTT.

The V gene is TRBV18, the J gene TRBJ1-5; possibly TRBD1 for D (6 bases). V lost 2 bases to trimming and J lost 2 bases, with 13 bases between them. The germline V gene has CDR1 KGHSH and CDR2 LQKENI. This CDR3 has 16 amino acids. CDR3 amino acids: CASSPSGGKGNQPQHF. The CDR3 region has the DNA TGTGCCAGCTCACCATCGGGGGGCAAGGGCAATCAGCCCCAGCATTTT.

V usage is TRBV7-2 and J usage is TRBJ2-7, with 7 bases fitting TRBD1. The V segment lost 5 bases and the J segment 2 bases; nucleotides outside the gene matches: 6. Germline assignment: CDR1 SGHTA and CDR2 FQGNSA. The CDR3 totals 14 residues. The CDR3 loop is CASSPPQGTYEQYF. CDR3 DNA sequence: TGTGCCAGCAGCCCACCACAGGGGACCTACGAGCAGTACTTC. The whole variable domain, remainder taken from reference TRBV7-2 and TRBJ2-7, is GAGVSQSPSNKVTEKGKDVELRCDPISGHTALYWYRQSLGQGLEFLIYFQGNSAPDKSGLPSDRFSAERTGGSVSTLTIQRTQQEDSAVYLCASSPPQGTYEQYFGPGTRLTVT.

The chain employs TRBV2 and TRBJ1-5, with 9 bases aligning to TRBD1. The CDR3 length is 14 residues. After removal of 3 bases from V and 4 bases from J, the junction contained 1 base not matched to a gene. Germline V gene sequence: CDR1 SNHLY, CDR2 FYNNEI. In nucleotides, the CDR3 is TGTGCCAGCAGTGAGGGGACAGGGAATCAGCCCCAGCATTTT. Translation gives CASSEGTGNQPQHF.

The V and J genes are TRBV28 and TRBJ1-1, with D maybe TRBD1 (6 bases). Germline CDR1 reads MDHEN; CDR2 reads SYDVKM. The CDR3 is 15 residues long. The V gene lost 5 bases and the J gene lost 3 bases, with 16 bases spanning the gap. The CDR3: CASSTITGQDTEAFF. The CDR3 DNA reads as TGTGCCAGCAGTACCATCACAGGGCAAGACACTGAAGCTTTCTTT. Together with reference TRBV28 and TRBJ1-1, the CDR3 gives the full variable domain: DVKVTQSSRYLVKRTGEKVFLECVQDMDHENMFWYRQDPGLGLRLIYFSYDVKMKEKGDIPEGYSVSREKKERFSLILESASTNQTSMYLCASSTITGQDTEAFFGQGTRLTVV.

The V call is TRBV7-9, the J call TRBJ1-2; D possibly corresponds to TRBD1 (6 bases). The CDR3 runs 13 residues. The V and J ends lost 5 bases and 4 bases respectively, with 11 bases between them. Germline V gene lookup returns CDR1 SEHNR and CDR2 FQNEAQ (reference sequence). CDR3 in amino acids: CASSQRTVYGYTF. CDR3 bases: TGTGCCAGCAGCCAGCGGACAGTCTATGGCTACACCTTC.

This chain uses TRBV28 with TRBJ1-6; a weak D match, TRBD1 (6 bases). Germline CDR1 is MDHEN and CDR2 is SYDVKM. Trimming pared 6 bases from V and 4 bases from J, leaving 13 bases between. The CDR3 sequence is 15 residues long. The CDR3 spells CASRDRVEYNSPLHF. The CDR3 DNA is TGTGCCAGCAGGGACAGAGTAGAATATAATTCACCCCTCCACTTT.

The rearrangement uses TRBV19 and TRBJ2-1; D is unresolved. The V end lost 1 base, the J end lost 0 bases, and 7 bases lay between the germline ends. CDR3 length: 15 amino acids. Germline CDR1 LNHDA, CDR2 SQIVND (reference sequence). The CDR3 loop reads CASSIGYSSYNEQFF. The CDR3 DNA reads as TGTGCCAGTAGTATAGGCTATAGCTCCTACAATGAGCAGTTCTTC.

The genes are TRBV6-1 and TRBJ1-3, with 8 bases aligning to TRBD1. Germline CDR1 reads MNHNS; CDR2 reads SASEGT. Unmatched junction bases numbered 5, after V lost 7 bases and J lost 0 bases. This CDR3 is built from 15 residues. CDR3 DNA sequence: TGTGCCAGCATCAGACAGGGGCTCTCTGGAAACACCATATATTTT. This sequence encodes CASIRQGLSGNTIYF.

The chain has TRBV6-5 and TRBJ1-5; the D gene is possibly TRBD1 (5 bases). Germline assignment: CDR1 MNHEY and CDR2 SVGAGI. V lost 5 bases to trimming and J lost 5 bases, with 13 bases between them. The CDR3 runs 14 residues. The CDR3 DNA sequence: TGTGCCAGCAGTGCCGGGGGGGTGTATCAGCCCCAGCATTTT. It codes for CASSAGGVYQPQHF.

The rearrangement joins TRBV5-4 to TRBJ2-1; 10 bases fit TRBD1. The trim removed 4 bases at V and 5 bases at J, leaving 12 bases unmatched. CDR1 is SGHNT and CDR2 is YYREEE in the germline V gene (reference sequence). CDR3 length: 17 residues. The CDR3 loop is CASSKMMTGGENNEQFF. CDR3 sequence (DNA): TGTGCCAGCAGCAAAATGATGACAGGGGGCGAAAACAATGAGCAGTTCTTC.

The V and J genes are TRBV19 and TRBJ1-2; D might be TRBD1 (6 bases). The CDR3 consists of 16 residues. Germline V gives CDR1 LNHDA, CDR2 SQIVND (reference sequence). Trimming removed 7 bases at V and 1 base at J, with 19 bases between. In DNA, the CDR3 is TGTGCCAGTAACGCGTTGAGGCAGGGGAATAACTATGGCTACACCTTC. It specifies CASNALRQGNNYGYTF.

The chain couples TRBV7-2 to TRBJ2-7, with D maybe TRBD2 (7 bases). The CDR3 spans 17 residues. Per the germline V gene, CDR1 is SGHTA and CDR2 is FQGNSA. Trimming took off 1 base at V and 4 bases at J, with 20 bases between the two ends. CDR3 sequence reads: CASSLVGGGGESYEQYF. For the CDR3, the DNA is TGTGCCAGCAGCTTAGTTGGCGGCGGGGGCGAATCTTACGAGCAGTACTTC.

CDR3 region: CASWGLAGEETQYF. The CDR3 DNA is TGTGCCAGTTGGGGACTAGCGGGAGAAGAGACCCAGTACTTC. The chain links TRBV19 to TRBJ2-5; TRBD2 agrees at 14 bases. The J segment lost 3 bases and the V segment lost 8 bases, leaving 2 bases of the junction unmatched. CDR1 and CDR2 from the germline V gene are LNHDA and SQIVND (reference sequence). This CDR3 comprises 14 residues.

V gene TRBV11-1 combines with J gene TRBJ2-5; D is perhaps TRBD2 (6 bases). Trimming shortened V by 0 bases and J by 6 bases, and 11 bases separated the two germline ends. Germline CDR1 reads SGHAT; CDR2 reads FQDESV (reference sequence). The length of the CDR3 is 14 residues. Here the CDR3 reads CASSLAMGGQTQYF. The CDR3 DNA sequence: TGTGCCAGCAGCTTAGCCATGGGAGGACAGACCCAGTACTTC.

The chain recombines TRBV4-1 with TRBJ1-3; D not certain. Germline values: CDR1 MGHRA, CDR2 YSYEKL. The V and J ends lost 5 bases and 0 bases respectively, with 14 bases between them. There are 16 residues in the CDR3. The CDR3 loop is CASSVPPWSSGNTIYF. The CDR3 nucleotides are TGCGCCAGCAGCGTCCCCCCATGGAGCTCTGGAAACACCATATATTTT.

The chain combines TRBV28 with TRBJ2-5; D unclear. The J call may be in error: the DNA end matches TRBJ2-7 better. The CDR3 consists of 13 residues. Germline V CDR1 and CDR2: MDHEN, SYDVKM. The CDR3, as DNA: TGTGCCAGCAGTTTTAATATCCCCTACGAGCAGTACTTC. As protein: CASSFNIPYEQYF.

CDR3 loop: CASSSTGTGSTDGYTF. CDR3 coding DNA: TGTGCCAGCAGCTCGACCGGGACAGGGTCGACGGATGGCTACACCTTC. The chain links TRBV7-9 to TRBJ1-2; TRBD1 aligns across 9 bases. The germline gives CDR1 SEHNR, CDR2 FQNEAQ (reference sequence). The CDR3 sequence is 16 residues long. Losses at the gene ends were 4 bases for V and 6 bases for J; bases not matched to a gene: 12.